What follows are 24 T cell receptor beta chains derived from one specimen sequenced in a study of T cells after posttransplantation cyclophosphamide. A marrow graft followed busulfan-fludarabine conditioning, with cyclophosphamide on days +3 and +4. Sequencing was performed with immunoSEQ multiplex PCR; in TCRdb, only in-frame clones are kept and a portion is missing. The sample gives about 3,800 clones, about 81% of which show up once; 18% is in the top ten. The material sequenced was PBMCs, taken after an allogeneic stem cell transplant with post-transplant cyclophosphamide. Every receptor here comes from a female patient in her 50s who received an allogeneic stem cell transplant from a related donor, was CMV-positive, and had no GVHD. The T cells may come from the graft donor.

The chain uses TRBV5-4 and TRBJ1-2; D possibly corresponds to TRBD1 (5 bases). V was pared by 5 bases and J by 0 bases, with 14 bases between. This CDR3 contains 15 residues. The germline gives CDR1 SGHNT, CDR2 YYREEE (reference sequence). The CDR3 coding sequence is TGTGCCAGCAGGGACATAACACGATCTAACTATGGCTACACCTTC. It translates to CASRDITRSNYGYTF. Filled out from reference TRBV5-4 and TRBJ1-2, the complete variable domain reads ETGVTQSPTHLIKTRGQQVTLRCSSQSGHNTVSWYQQALGQGPQFIFQYYREEENGRGNFPPRFSGLQFPNYSSELNVNALELDDSALYLCASRDITRSNYGYTFGSGTRLTVV.

V usage is TRBV5-5 and J usage is TRBJ2-5, with TRBD1 matching over 12 bases. The CDR3 length is 17 residues. Germline loops: CDR1 SGHKS, CDR2 YYEKEE (reference sequence). Trimming at V came to 2 bases and at J to 2 bases, leaving 7 bases not matched to a gene. The CDR3 reads CASSLPGQGALQETQYF. The CDR3 nucleotides read TGTGCCAGCAGCTTACCGGGACAGGGGGCCCTGCAAGAGACCCAGTACTTC.

The V and J genes are TRBV4-1 and TRBJ2-5; D gene ambiguous. Per germline, CDR1 MGHRA and CDR2 YSYEKL. Trimming cost V 4 bases and J 0 bases, with 3 bases left between them. This CDR3 contains 12 residues. CDR3 protein: CASSPDQETQYF. In nucleotides, the CDR3 is TGCGCCAGCAGCCCAGACCAAGAGACCCAGTACTTC.

The V call is TRBV21-1, the J call TRBJ2-7; the D call in the table, TRBD2, was not verified against the DNA. TRBV21-1 is reported as a pseudogene. The CDR3 totals 15 residues. The chain's CDR3 is CASAPPAGGSYEQYF. The CDR3 region has the DNA TGTGCCAGCGCTCCCCCCGCGGGCGGCTCCTACGAGCAGTACTTC.

The chain joins TRBV5-1 to TRBJ2-1; a possible D gene is TRBD1 (6 bases). The ends were cut back, 4 bases at V and 8 bases at J, with 13 bases in the middle. Looked up from germline, CDR1 is SGHRS and CDR2 is YFSETQ. This CDR3 spans 13 amino acids. DNA for the CDR3: TGCGCCAGCAGCCCTGCTGGGGGCGATGAGCAGTTCTTC. The encoded protein is CASSPAGGDEQFF.

The chain links TRBV4-2 to TRBJ2-5; weak D call: TRBD2 (6 bases). CDR1 and CDR2 from the germline V gene are LGHNA and YNFKEQ. This CDR3 is 18 amino acids long. Trimming removed 1 base from V and 3 bases from J, with 21 bases in between. The CDR3 region has the DNA TGTGCCAGCAGCCAAGCCTGGGCCCGAGGTGGAGGGGAAGAGACCCAGTACTTC. It codes for CASSQAWARGGGEETQYF.

The chain is built from TRBV27 and TRBJ2-1; tentative D call: TRBD1 (6 bases). This CDR3 contains 14 residues. Per the germline V gene, CDR1 is MNHEY and CDR2 is SMNVEV (reference sequence). The ends were cut back, 6 bases at V and 7 bases at J, with 16 bases in the middle. Here the CDR3 reads CASSVGGRQNEQFF. The CDR3 bases are TGTGCCAGCAGCGTTGGGGGCCGGCAAAATGAGCAGTTCTTC.

CDR3: CASSFSGDSYEQYF. The CDR3, as DNA: TGTGCCAGCAGCTTCTCAGGGGACTCCTACGAGCAGTACTTC. V is TRBV7-9 and J is TRBJ2-7; the D gene is possibly TRBD1 (6 bases). Germline CDR1 is SEHNR and CDR2 is FQNEAQ (reference sequence). This CDR3 comprises 14 residues. Trimming took off 3 bases at V and 0 bases at J, with 9 bases between the two ends. Using reference TRBV7-9 and TRBJ2-7 for the parts outside the CDR3, the full variable domain is DTGVSQNPRHKITKRGQNVTFRCDPISEHNRLYWYRQTLGQGPEFLTYFQNEAQLEKSRLLSDRFSAERPKGSFSTLEIQRTEQGDSAMYLCASSFSGDSYEQYFGPGTRLTVT.

This chain connects TRBV19 to TRBJ2-7; 7 bases match TRBD1. Per germline, CDR1 LNHDA and CDR2 SQIVND (reference sequence). J lost 5 bases, V lost 3 bases, and 10 bases had no gene match. The CDR3 has 15 residues. The CDR3 bases are TGTGCCAGTAGTATTACCGTCCAGGGGGAGAACGAGCAGTACTTC. It translates to CASSITVQGENEQYF.

The CDR3 protein is CASSIGRAGANVLTF. The CDR3 nucleotides read TGTGCCAGTAGTATAGGGAGAGCCGGGGCCAACGTCCTGACTTTC. V is TRBV19 and J is TRBJ2-6; no clear D. V was trimmed by 1 base and J by 4 bases, leaving 8 bases between them. Germline CDR1 LNHDA, CDR2 SQIVND (reference sequence). This CDR3 has 15 amino acids.

This clone was seen a few times. The rearrangement joins TRBV6-1 to TRBJ1-2; TRBD1 is a possible D gene (6 bases). Per germline, CDR1 MNHNS and CDR2 SASEGT. Between the trimmed V and J ends, which lost 6 bases and 4 bases, there was a span of 12 bases. The CDR3 contains 13 residues. Written as DNA, the CDR3 is TGTGCCAGCAGAAAGGGGGGGGGCTATGGCTACACCTTC. This codes for CASRKGGGYGYTF.

Note on this clone: An end of the junction differs from the germline gene, which may be a read error. The chain combines TRBV2 with TRBJ2-7, with a tentative D call TRBD2 (8 bases). This CDR3 is 16 amino acids long. Per the germline V gene, CDR1 is SNHLY and CDR2 is FYNNEI. This CDR3 is CASSGFVAGQSYGQYF. The CDR3 coding sequence is TGTGCCAGCAGTGGCTTCGTAGCGGGACAGTCCTACGGGCAGTACTTC.

A word on this clone: The junction and the germline gene differ at one end; a read error may be behind it. CDR3 bases: TGTGCCAGCAGAGACTTCGGTGCCTATGGCTACACCTTC. Its translation is CASRDFGAYGYTF. V usage is TRBV6-4 and J usage is TRBJ1-2; D gene unclear. CDR1 and CDR2 from the germline V gene are MRHNA and SNTAGT. The length of the CDR3 is 13 residues.

This chain joins TRBV19 and TRBJ2-6, with a tentative D call TRBD2 (5 bases). The CDR3 runs to 12 residues. CDR1 is LNHDA, CDR2 SQIVND, per germline (reference sequence). Deletions cut 5 bases from V and 12 bases from J, with 11 bases between. The CDR3 DNA reads as TGTGCCAGTAGTGTTCGGGGTGCCGTCCTGACTTTC. Its translation is CASSVRGAVLTF.

This clone was seen only once. The V and J genes are TRBV27 and TRBJ2-2, with 8 nucleotides matching TRBD2. Germline V CDR1 and CDR2: MNHEY, SMNVEV (reference sequence). The CDR3 has 16 residues. The ends lost 2 bases at V and 6 bases at J; junction bases unmatched: 8. CDR3 protein: CASSLQRREVPGELFF. CDR3 bases: TGTGCCAGCAGTTTACAGAGGCGGGAGGTCCCCGGGGAGCTGTTTTTT.

V usage is TRBV7-9 and J usage is TRBJ2-7; D may be TRBD2 (6 bases). Trimming took 3 bases from V and 5 from J, leaving 23 bases between them. Germline assignment: CDR1 SEHNR and CDR2 FQNEAQ (reference sequence). This CDR3 contains 17 residues. CDR3 protein: CASSFTTGTSDKDEQYF. The CDR3 DNA sequence: TGTGCCAGCAGCTTCACGACCGGGACTTCTGACAAGGACGAGCAGTACTTC.

V is TRBV6-1 and J is TRBJ2-3, with 7 bases lining up with TRBD2. V trimming: 2 bases; J trimming: 0 bases; junction bases outside the gene matches: 2. Looked up from germline, CDR1 is MNHNS and CDR2 is SASEGT. The CDR3 runs 15 residues. Written as DNA, the CDR3 is TGTGCCAGCAGTGAAACTAGCGTTAGCACAGATACGCAGTATTTT. As protein: CASSETSVSTDTQYF.

As to this clone: Other DNA sequences of this sample code for an identical CDR3. The gene calls are TRBV5-1 and TRBJ1-6; tentatively, D is TRBD1 (6 bases). CDR3 size: 17 residues. V shed 5 bases and J shed 0 bases, with 15 bases lying between them. CDR1 is SGHRS, CDR2 YFSETQ, per germline. CDR3 in amino acids: CASSRRTASSYNSPLHF. CDR3 in DNA: TGCGCCAGCAGTAGGAGGACAGCCAGCTCCTATAATTCACCCCTCCACTTT. Full variable domain (outside the CDR3, taken from reference TRBV5-1 and TRBJ1-6): KAGVTQTPRYLIKTRGQQVTLSCSPISGHRSVSWYQQTPGQGLQFLFEYFSETQRNKGNFPGRFSGRQFSNSRSEMNVSTLELGDSALYLCASSRRTASSYNSPLHFGNGTRLTVT.

This clone has only a few counts. This chain's CDR3 is CASTDRIFYGYTF. CDR3 coding DNA: TGTGCCAGCACGGACAGGATATTCTATGGCTACACCTTC. This chain joins TRBV6-1 and TRBJ1-2, with 7 bases that match TRBD1. J gave up 4 bases and V 7 bases, and 6 bases lay outside the gene matches. The V gene's germline CDR1 is MNHNS and CDR2 SASEGT. CDR3 size: 13 residues.

This rearrangement joins TRBV6-1 to TRBJ1-1, with TRBD1 matching over 9 bases. The CDR3 runs 15 residues. CDR1 MNHNS and CDR2 SASEGT come from the germline V gene. Germline trimming cut 5 bases from V and 1 base from J; bases unmatched to any gene: 5. CDR3 DNA sequence: TGTGCCAGCAGTCCCCAGACAGGGGGGAACACTGAAGCTTTCTTT. It translates to CASSPQTGGNTEAFF.

V and J are TRBV25-1 and TRBJ1-6; 9 bases are a match to TRBD1. The CDR3 has 15 amino acids. Trimming took 8 bases from V and 10 from J; bases not matched to a gene: 12. Germline CDR1 is MGHDK and CDR2 is SYGVNS. The CDR3 bases are TGTGCCAGCCTACCCTCGACAGGGGGTTTGTCACCCCTCCACTTT. Amino acid sequence: CASLPSTGGLSPLHF. The entire variable domain, with the rest obtained from reference TRBV25-1 and TRBJ1-6, is as follows: EADIYQTPRYLVIGTGKKITLECSQTMGHDKMYWYQQDPGMELHLIHYSYGVNSTEKGDLSSESTVSRIRTEHFPLTLESARPSHTSQYLCASLPSTGGLSPLHFGNGTRLTVT.

The CDR3 nucleotides read TGTGCCAGCAGCTTAGAAATCCCCACAGGACGAGGTTACAATGAGCAGTTCTTC. Translation gives CASSLEIPTGRGYNEQFF. The rearrangement uses TRBV11-2 and TRBJ2-1; D is perhaps TRBD1 (5 bases). V was clipped by 0 bases and J by 4 bases, with 19 bases between them. The germline V gene has CDR1 SGHAT and CDR2 FQNNGV. The CDR3 covers 18 residues. Using reference TRBV11-2 and TRBJ2-1 for the parts outside the CDR3, the full variable domain is EAGVAQSPRYKIIEKRQSVAFWCNPISGHATLYWYQQILGQGPKLLIQFQNNGVVDDSQLPKDRFSAERLKGVDSTLKIQPAKLEDSAVYLCASSLEIPTGRGYNEQFFGPGTRLTVL.

This clone was seen only a few times. V gene TRBV5-5 combines with J gene TRBJ1-4; no clear D gene. Germline V gene data show CDR1 as SGHKS and CDR2 as YYEKEE (reference sequence). V lost 4 bases, J lost 5 bases, and 9 bases lay in between. This CDR3 has 13 amino acids. CDR3 nucleotide sequence: TGTGCCAGCAGCCCGGTCCTGAATGAAAAACTGTTTTTT. It encodes CASSPVLNEKLFF.

This chain links TRBV28 with TRBJ2-1, with TRBD2 matching 10 bases. Germline CDR1 and CDR2: MDHEN and SYDVKM. The V segment lost 6 bases and the J segment 5 bases; nucleotides outside the gene matches: 7. This CDR3 has 15 residues. The DNA of the CDR3 is TGTGCCAGCAGCCTGGGACTAGCGAAAGACAATGAGCAGTTCTTC. It yields the protein CASSLGLAKDNEQFF.